The rows below give T cell receptor beta chains drawn from one sample of a study of shared clonotypes between healthy human individuals. TCRdb keeps only in-frame clones here, not all; method: immunoSEQ multiplex PCR. This sample yields 950,000 to 1,300,000 clones, of which about 77% are seen a single time; about 1.5% belongs to the top ten. The source material was memory CD4+ T cells sorted from blood. Every receptor here comes from a man younger than 35 in good health. Each CDR3 is given with its conserved first and last residue. The D gene is left open where the match is weak. Not every row has a clone size; where given, it reads once, few, many or a size class.

TRBV28	-	TRBJ1-3	-	TGTGCCAGCAGTTCCGACCTCTCTGGAAACACCATATATTTT	CASSSDLSGNTIYF
TRBV21-1	-	TRBJ2-7	-	TGTGCCAGCACATATAGGGGGGGCGGGAGCCGAAACGAGCAGTACTTC	CASTYRGGGSRNEQYF
TRBV27	TRBD2	TRBJ2-2	-	TGTGCCAGCAGGAGACTAGCGGTGAACACCGGGGAGCTGTTTTTT	CASRRLAVNTGELFF
TRBV11-2	TRBD1	TRBJ2-7	-	TGTGCCAGCATCTCGGGACAGGGACGCTACGAGCAGTACTTC	CASISGQGRYEQYF
TRBV2	TRBD1	TRBJ1-5	-	TGTGCCAGCAGTAAGGACAGGTCTAATCAGCCCCAGCATTTT	CASSKDRSNQPQHF
TRBV5-1	TRBD2	TRBJ2-7	-	TGCGCCAGCAGCTTGGATTGGGCTAGCGGCCACGTTCCCTACGAGCAGTACTTC	CASSLDWASGHVPYEQYF
TRBV29-1	TRBD1	TRBJ2-4	-	TGCAGCGTTGGAGGGGACAGAAACATTCAGTACTTC	CSVGGDRNIQYF
TRBV6-8	-	TRBJ1-6	-	TGTGCCAGCAGTTACTCGAGGGACCCCGGCGGGTCACCCCTCCACTTT	CASSYSRDPGGSPLHF
TRBV5-1	TRBD2	TRBJ2-7	once	TGCGCCAGCAGCCCGGGGACTAGCGGGACCATCGGGGAGCAGTACTTC	CASSPGTSGTIGEQYF
TRBV30	TRBD1	TRBJ1-2	-	TGTGCCCAAGACAGGGGTAGAGAAGGCTACACCTTC	CAQDRGREGYTF